This TCR beta chain was recovered during a study of blood T cell repertoires in COVID-19. Germline CDR1 reads MDHEN; CDR2 reads SYDVKM. Trimming took off 5 bases at V and 2 bases at J, with 15 bases between the two ends. The CDR3 length is 15 residues. How the authors handled the data: Nucleated cell counts were estimated from reference gene primer amplification. Repertoires were generated with immunoSEQ multiplex PCR, while TCRdb's copy carries only in-frame clones and drops some. The DNA gave D and trimming, while V, J and clone size come from that table. This table holds about 120,000 clones, about nine tenths found once.

The J gene is TRBJ1-2, the V gene TRBV28, with TRBD1 as a possible D gene (5 bases). The TCR was taken from a human donor with active COVID-19. The donor label of this sample is uncertain. Sequenced input: peripheral blood. CDR3 in amino acids: CASSPSGFPNYGYTF. Here the CDR3 DNA reads TGTGCCAGCAGTCCCTCAGGGTTCCCAAACTATGGCTACACCTTC.